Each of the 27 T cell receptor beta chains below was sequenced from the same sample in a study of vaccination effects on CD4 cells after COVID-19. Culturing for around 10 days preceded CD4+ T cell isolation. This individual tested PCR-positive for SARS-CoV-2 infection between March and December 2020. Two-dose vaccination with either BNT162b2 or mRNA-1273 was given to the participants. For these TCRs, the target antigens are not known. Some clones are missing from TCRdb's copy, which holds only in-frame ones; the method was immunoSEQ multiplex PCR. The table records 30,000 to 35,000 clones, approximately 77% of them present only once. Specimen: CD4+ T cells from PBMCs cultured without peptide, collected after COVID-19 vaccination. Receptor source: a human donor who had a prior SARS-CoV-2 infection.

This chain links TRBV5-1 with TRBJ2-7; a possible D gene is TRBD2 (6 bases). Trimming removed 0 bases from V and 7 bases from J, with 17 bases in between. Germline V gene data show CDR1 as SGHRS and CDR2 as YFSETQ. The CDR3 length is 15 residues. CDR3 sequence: CASSLETGLPTEQYF. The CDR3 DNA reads TGCGCCAGCAGCTTGGAAACAGGACTACCTACGGAGCAGTACTTC.

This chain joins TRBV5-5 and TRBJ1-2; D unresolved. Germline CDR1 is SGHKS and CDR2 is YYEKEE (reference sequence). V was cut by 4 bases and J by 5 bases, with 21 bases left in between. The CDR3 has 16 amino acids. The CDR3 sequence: CASSGPPGRWTYGYTF. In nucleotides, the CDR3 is TGTGCCAGCAGCGGGCCTCCAGGAAGATGGACTTATGGCTACACCTTC.

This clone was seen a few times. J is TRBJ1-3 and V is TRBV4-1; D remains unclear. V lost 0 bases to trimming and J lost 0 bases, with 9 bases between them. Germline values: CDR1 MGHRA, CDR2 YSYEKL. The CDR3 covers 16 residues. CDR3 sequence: CASSQDYSDSGNTIYF. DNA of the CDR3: TGCGCCAGCAGCCAAGATTACAGCGACTCTGGAAACACCATATATTTT.

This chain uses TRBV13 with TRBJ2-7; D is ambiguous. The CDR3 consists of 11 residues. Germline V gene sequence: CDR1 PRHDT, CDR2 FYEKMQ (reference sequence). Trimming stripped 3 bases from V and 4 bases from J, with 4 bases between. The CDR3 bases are TGTGCCAGCAGCTTTAGGTACGAGCAGTACTTC. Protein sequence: CASSFRYEQYF.

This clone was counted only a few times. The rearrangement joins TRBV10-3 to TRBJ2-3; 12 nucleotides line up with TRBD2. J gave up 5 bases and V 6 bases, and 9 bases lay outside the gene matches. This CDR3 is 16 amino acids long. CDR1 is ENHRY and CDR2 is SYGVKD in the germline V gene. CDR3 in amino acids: CAISPTSGGTGDTQYF. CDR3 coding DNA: TGTGCCATCAGCCCTACTAGCGGGGGGACTGGAGATACGCAGTATTTT.

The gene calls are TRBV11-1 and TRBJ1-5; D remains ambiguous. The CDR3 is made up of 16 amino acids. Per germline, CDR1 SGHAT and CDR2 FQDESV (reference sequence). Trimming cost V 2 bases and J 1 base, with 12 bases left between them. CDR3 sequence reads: CASSLLSVRSNQPQHF. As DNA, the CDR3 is TGTGCCAGCAGCTTATTGAGTGTCCGGAGCAATCAGCCCCAGCATTTT.

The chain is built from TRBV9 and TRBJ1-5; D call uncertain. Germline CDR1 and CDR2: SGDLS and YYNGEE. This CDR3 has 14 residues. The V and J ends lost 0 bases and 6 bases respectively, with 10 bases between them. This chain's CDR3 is CASSVGSNSQPQHF. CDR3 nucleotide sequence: TGTGCCAGCAGCGTAGGTTCGAACAGTCAGCCCCAGCATTTT.

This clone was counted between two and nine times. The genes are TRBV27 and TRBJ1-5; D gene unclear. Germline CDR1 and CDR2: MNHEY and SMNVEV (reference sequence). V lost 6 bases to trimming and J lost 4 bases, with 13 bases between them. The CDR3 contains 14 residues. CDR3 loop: CASRRMGSNQPQHF. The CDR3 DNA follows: TGTGCCAGCAGACGGATGGGCTCAAATCAGCCCCAGCATTTT.

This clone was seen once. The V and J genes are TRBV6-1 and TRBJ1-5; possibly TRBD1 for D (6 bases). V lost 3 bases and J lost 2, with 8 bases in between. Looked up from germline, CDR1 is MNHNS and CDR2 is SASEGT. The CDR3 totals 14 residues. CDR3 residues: CASSEGAGNQPQHF. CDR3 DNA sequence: TGTGCCAGCAGTGAGGGGGCCGGCAATCAGCCCCAGCATTTT.

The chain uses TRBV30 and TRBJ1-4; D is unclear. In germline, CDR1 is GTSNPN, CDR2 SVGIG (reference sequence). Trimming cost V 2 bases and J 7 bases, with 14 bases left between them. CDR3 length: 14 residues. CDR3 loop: CAWSTFGPGEKLFF. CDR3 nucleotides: TGTGCCTGGAGTACCTTTGGGCCCGGTGAAAAACTGTTTTTT.

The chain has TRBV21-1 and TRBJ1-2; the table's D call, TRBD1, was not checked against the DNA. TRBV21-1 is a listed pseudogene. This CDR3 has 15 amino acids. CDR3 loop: CASSPQDRVQDGYTF. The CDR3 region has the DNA TGTGCCAGCAGCCCCCAGGACAGGGTGCAAGATGGCTACACCTTC.

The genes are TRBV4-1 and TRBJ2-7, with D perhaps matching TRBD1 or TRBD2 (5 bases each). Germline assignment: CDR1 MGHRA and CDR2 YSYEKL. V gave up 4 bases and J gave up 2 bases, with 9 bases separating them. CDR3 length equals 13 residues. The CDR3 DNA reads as TGCGCCAGCAGCCGGGACCCAACCTACGAGCAGTACTTC. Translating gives CASSRDPTYEQYF.

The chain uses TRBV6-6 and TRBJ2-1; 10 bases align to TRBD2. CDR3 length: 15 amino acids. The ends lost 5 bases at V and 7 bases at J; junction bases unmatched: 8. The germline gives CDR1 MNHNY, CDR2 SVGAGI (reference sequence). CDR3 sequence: CASSRLAGEANEQFF. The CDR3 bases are TGTGCCAGCAGTCGCCTAGCGGGAGAGGCGAATGAGCAGTTCTTC.

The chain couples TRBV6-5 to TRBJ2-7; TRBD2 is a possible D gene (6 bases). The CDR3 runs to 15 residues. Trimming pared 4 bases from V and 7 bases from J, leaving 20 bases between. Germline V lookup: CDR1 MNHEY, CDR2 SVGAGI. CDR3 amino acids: CASSLGSGIPGEQYF. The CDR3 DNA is TGTGCCAGCAGTTTGGGTAGCGGCATTCCGGGGGAGCAGTACTTC.

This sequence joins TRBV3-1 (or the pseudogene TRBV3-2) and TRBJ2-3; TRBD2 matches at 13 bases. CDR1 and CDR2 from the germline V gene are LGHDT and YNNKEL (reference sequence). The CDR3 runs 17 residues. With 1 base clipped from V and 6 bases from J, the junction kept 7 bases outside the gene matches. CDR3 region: CASSQGWGLAGWDTQYF. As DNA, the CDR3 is TGTGCCAGCAGCCAAGGATGGGGACTAGCGGGATGGGATACGCAGTATTTT.

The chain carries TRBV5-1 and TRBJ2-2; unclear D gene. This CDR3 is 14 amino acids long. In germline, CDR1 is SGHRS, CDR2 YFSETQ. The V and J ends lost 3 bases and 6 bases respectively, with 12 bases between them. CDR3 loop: CASSSQSTPGELFF. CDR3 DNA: TGCGCCAGCAGCTCCCAATCGACTCCCGGGGAGCTGTTTTTT.

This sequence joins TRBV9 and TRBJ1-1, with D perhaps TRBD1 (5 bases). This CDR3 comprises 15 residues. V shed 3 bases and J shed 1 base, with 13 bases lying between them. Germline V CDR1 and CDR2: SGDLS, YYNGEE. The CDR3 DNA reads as TGTGCCAGCAGCGAGATTCGGGGGGAGAACACTGAAGCTTTCTTT. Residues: CASSEIRGENTEAFF. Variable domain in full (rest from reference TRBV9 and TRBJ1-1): DSGVTQTPKHLITATGQRVTLRCSPRSGDLSVYWYQQSLDQGLQFLIQYYNGEERAKGNILERFSAQQFPDLHSELNLSSLELGDSALYFCASSEIRGENTEAFFGQGTRLTVV.

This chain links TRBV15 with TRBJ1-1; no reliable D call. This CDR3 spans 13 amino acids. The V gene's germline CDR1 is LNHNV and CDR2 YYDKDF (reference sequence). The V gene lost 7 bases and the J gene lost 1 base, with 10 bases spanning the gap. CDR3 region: CATTSPSNTEAFF. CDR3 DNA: TGTGCCACCACGTCACCCTCGAACACTGAAGCTTTCTTT.

CDR3 loop: CASSLDSPGWAFF. CDR3 nucleotide sequence: TGCGCCAGCAGCTTGGACAGCCCAGGTTGGGCTTTCTTT. The J gene is TRBJ1-1, the V gene TRBV5-1; no clear D. The germline V gene encodes CDR1 SGHRS and CDR2 YFSETQ. CDR3 length equals 13 residues. Trimming stripped 0 bases from V and 11 bases from J, with 14 bases between.

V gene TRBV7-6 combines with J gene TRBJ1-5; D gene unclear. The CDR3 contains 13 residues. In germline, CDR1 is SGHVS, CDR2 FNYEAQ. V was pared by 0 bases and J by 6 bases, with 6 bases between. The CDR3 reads CASSLALGQPQHF. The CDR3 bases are TGTGCCAGCAGCTTAGCTCTCGGTCAGCCCCAGCATTTT.

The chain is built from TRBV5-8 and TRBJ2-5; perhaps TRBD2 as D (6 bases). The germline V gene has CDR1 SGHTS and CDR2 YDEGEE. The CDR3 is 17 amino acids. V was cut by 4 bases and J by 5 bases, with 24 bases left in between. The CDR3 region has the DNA TGTGCCAGCAGCCCCGGTGCGGGATCCGGGTCCGGTGAGACCCAGTACTTC. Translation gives CASSPGAGSGSGETQYF.

CDR3 amino acids: CASGFWITGAGNEQFF. As DNA, the CDR3 is TGTGCTAGTGGTTTTTGGATCACAGGGGCAGGCAATGAGCAGTTCTTC. The J gene is TRBJ2-1, the V gene TRBV12-5; 7 bases are a match to TRBD1. The CDR3 totals 16 residues. The ends lost 3 bases at V and 6 bases at J; junction bases unmatched: 11. CDR1 is LGHNT, CDR2 FRNRAP, per germline.

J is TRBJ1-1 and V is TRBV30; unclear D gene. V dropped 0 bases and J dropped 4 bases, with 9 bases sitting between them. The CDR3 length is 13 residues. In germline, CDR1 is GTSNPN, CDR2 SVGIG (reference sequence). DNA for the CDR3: TGTGCCTGGAGTGTTACGTTCCGCACTGAAGCTTTCTTT. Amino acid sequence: CAWSVTFRTEAFF.

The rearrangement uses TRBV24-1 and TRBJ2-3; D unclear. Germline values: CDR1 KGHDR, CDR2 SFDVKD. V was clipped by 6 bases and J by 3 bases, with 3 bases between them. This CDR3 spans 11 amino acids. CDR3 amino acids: CATSMTDTQYF. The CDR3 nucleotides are TGTGCCACCAGTATGACAGATACGCAGTATTTT.

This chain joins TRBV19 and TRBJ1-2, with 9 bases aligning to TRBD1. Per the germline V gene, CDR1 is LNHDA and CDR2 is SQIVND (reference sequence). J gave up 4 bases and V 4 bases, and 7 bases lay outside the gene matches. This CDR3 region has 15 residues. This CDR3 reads CASSTTTGQGYGYTF. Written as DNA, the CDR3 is TGTGCCAGTAGTACAACAACGGGACAGGGCTATGGCTACACCTTC.

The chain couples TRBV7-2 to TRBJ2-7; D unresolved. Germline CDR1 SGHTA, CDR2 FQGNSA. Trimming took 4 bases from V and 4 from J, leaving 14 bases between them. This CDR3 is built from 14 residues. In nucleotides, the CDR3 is TGTGCCAGCAGCTGGTCATTGGTGGGGTACGAGCAGTACTTC. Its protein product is CASSWSLVGYEQYF.

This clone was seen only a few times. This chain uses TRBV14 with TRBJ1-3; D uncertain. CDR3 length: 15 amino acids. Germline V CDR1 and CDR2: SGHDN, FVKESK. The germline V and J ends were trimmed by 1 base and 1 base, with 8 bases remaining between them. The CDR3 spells CASSQAQYSGNTIYF. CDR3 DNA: TGTGCCAGCAGCCAAGCACAGTATTCTGGAAACACCATATATTTT.